The 17 T cell receptor beta chains below all came from one sample that was sequenced in a study of blood T cell repertoires in COVID-19. Sequencing was performed with immunoSEQ multiplex PCR; in TCRdb, only in-frame clones are kept and a portion is missing. The sample has around 170,000 clones; more than 75% are singletons. Sequenced sample: PBMCs or T cells enriched from blood (not recorded which). The receptor source for this set is a woman aged 25 to 39 who had recovered from COVID-19.

The genes are TRBV5-1 and TRBJ2-6; D might be TRBD2 (5 bases). Germline V gene sequence: CDR1 SGHRS, CDR2 YFSETQ. CDR3 length: 17 amino acids. The germline V and J ends were trimmed by 7 bases and 1 base, with 18 bases remaining between them. The CDR3 DNA reads as TGCGCCAGCGCGTCGGGGTACGAGTCTTCTGGGGCCAACGTCCTGACTTTC. This codes for CASASGYESSGANVLTF.

This chain links TRBV5-5 with TRBJ1-5; no reliable D call. The germline V gene has CDR1 SGHKS and CDR2 YYEKEE (reference sequence). The CDR3 is 15 amino acids. The V and J ends lost 1 base and 4 bases respectively, with 12 bases between them. In DNA form, the CDR3 reads TGTGCCAGCAGCTTGACGGGTGCCCTAAATCAGCCCCAGCATTTT. This encodes CASSLTGALNQPQHF.

The rearrangement uses TRBV28 and TRBJ1-2; a weak D match, TRBD1 (5 bases). V was pared by 6 bases and J by 4 bases, with 15 bases between. CDR1 is MDHEN, CDR2 SYDVKM, per germline. The length of the CDR3 is 14 residues. In DNA form, the CDR3 reads TGTGCCAGCAGGGGTGGAACAGGTGGCTATGGCTACACCTTC. Its translation is CASRGGTGGYGYTF.

This chain joins TRBV29-1 and TRBJ2-7, with TRBD1 identical over 9 bases. The J segment lost 6 bases and the V segment lost 6 bases, leaving 9 bases of the junction unmatched. This CDR3 has 13 amino acids. Germline-derived CDR1 and CDR2 are SQVTM and ANQGSEA. For the CDR3, the DNA is TGCAGCGTCCCGGGACAGGGTACTTTCGAGCAGTACTTC. Its translation: CSVPGQGTFEQYF.

This clone is a singleton in its sample. This chain uses TRBV6-5 with TRBJ2-7; a possible D gene is TRBD1 (6 bases). The CDR3 spans 14 residues. Trimming pared 7 bases from V and 2 bases from J, leaving 15 bases between. Per germline, CDR1 MNHEY and CDR2 SVGAGI. The CDR3 region is CASTEDREPYEQYF. In nucleotides, the CDR3 is TGTGCCAGCACCGAGGACAGAGAGCCCTACGAGCAGTACTTC.

J is TRBJ2-1 and V is TRBV9, with 11 positions matching TRBD2. The V and J ends lost 2 bases and 10 bases, in that order; junction bases with no gene match: 8. Germline CDR1 SGDLS, CDR2 YYNGEE. CDR3 length: 15 amino acids. CDR3 sequence (DNA): TGTGCCAGCAGCGTCACTAGCGGGAGATTAGGAGAGCAGTTCTTC. Residues: CASSVTSGRLGEQFF. The entire variable domain, with the rest obtained from reference TRBV9 and TRBJ2-1, is as follows: DSGVTQTPKHLITATGQRVTLRCSPRSGDLSVYWYQQSLDQGLQFLIQYYNGEERAKGNILERFSAQQFPDLHSELNLSSLELGDSALYFCASSVTSGRLGEQFFGPGTRLTVL.

This clone appeared a few times. The genes are TRBV28 and TRBJ1-1; tentatively, D is TRBD1 (6 bases). The CDR3 has 14 residues. V was cut by 2 bases and J by 2 bases, with 9 bases left in between. Germline CDR1 is MDHEN and CDR2 is SYDVKM. Written as DNA, the CDR3 is TGTGCCAGCAGTTTAACAGGGAGTAACACTGAAGCTTTCTTT. Its protein product is CASSLTGSNTEAFF.

The CDR3 DNA sequence: TGCGCCAGCAGACCCCGGGGACAGGGAAGGGAGCAGTACTTC. This translates into CASRPRGQGREQYF. The V call is TRBV4-1, the J call TRBJ2-7, with 9 positions matching TRBD1. Germline V gene sequence: CDR1 MGHRA, CDR2 YSYEKL. Trimming removed 6 bases from V and 7 bases from J; junction bases left unmatched: 10. The CDR3 is made up of 14 amino acids.

V is TRBV24-1 and J is TRBJ2-1; 7 bases line up with TRBD1. V shed 6 bases and J 5 bases; nucleotides not matched to a gene: 18. Germline V gene lookup returns CDR1 KGHDR and CDR2 SFDVKD. This CDR3 has 18 amino acids. CDR3 loop: CATSQATGFFSTHNEQFF. CDR3 DNA: TGTGCCACCAGTCAGGCGACAGGGTTTTTTTCCACGCACAATGAGCAGTTCTTC.

The table lists this clone with a few counts. The genes are TRBV5-1 and TRBJ2-3; possible D gene TRBD1, 7 bases. V was trimmed by 3 bases and J by 6 bases, leaving 14 bases between them. This CDR3 is 14 amino acids long. Germline V gives CDR1 SGHRS, CDR2 YFSETQ. CDR3 sequence (DNA): TGCGCCAGCAGCTGGGACAGCGGGCGGGATACGCAGTATTTT. Its translation is CASSWDSGRDTQYF. The full variable domain, in which reference TRBV5-1 and TRBJ2-3 provide the parts outside the CDR3, is KAGVTQTPRYLIKTRGQQVTLSCSPISGHRSVSWYQQTPGQGLQFLFEYFSETQRNKGNFPGRFSGRQFSNSRSEMNVSTLELGDSALYLCASSWDSGRDTQYFGPGTRLTVL.

This clone was observed once. The gene calls are TRBV24-1 and TRBJ2-1; TRBD1 agrees at 9 bases. Germline CDR1 KGHDR, CDR2 SFDVKD. The CDR3 has 16 residues. V lost 8 bases to trimming and J lost 3 bases; unmatched junction nucleotides: 10. For the CDR3, the DNA is TGTGCCACCACTCCCGGGACAGGGAGGTTCTACAATGAGCAGTTCTTC. Its translation: CATTPGTGRFYNEQFF.

This chain's CDR3 is CASSPLAPTGELFF. Here the CDR3 DNA reads TGTGCCAGCAGCCCTCTAGCGCCAACCGGGGAGCTGTTTTTT. This chain uses TRBV7-8 with TRBJ2-2, with a tentative D call TRBD2 (6 bases). V was trimmed by 5 bases and J by 5 bases, leaving 12 bases between them. The CDR3 sequence is 14 residues long. From germline, CDR1 is SGHVS and CDR2 FQNEAQ. Based on the CDR3 plus reference TRBV7-8 and TRBJ2-2, the full variable domain is GAGVSQSPRYKVAKRGQDVALRCDPISGHVSLFWYQQALGQGPEFLTYFQNEAQLDKSGLPSDRFFAERPEGSVSTLKIQRTQQEDSAVYLCASSPLAPTGELFFGEGSRLTVL.

CDR3 sequence: CASSLDVFDSQNSPLHF. The CDR3 nucleotides read TGTGCCAGCAGCTTAGATGTTTTCGACAGCCAGAATTCACCCCTCCACTTT. This sequence joins TRBV11-2 and TRBJ1-6; tentatively, D is TRBD1 (5 bases). Trimming took 0 bases from V and 7 from J, leaving 16 bases between them. This CDR3 has 17 residues. Germline CDR1 and CDR2: SGHAT and FQNNGV.

This clone was detected a few times. The chain has TRBV2 and TRBJ2-3; 10 positions match TRBD1. Germline values: CDR1 SNHLY, CDR2 FYNNEI. The CDR3 contains 14 residues. J gave up 5 bases and V 6 bases, and 5 bases lay outside the gene matches. CDR3 nucleotide sequence: TGTGCCAGCAGGCGACAGGGGGCTGGAGATACGCAGTATTTT. Protein: CASRRQGAGDTQYF.

V is TRBV3-1 (or the pseudogene TRBV3-2) and J is TRBJ1-1; a weak D match, TRBD1 (5 bases). The germline V gene encodes CDR1 LGHDT and CDR2 YNNKEL (reference sequence). Deletions cut 3 bases from V and 3 bases from J, with 11 bases between. The length of the CDR3 is 14 residues. The CDR3 loop reads CASSQLQDHTEAFF. The CDR3 nucleotides read TGTGCCAGCAGCCAGCTACAGGACCACACTGAAGCTTTCTTT.

This chain's CDR3 is CASSAQGSAQPQHF. The CDR3 DNA reads TGTGCCAGCAGCGCTCAGGGGTCCGCTCAGCCCCAGCATTTT. The V call is TRBV2, the J call TRBJ1-5, with D perhaps matching TRBD1 (6 bases). This CDR3 is built from 14 residues. The V gene's germline CDR1 is SNHLY and CDR2 FYNNEI. The V gene lost 6 bases and the J gene lost 6 bases, with 15 bases spanning the gap.

The gene calls are TRBV5-5 and TRBJ2-7; the match to TRBD1 covers 8 bases. Germline CDR1 SGHKS, CDR2 YYEKEE (reference sequence). The CDR3 has 17 amino acids. V lost 4 bases and J lost 3; bases outside the gene matches: 15. CDR3: CASSTGSQGEPLYEQYF. CDR3 nucleotide sequence: TGTGCCAGCAGCACCGGGTCACAGGGGGAACCACTCTACGAGCAGTACTTC.